Sequencing of this T cell receptor (beta chain) was carried out in a study of chemoradiotherapy in HPV16-positive cancers (dated by TCRdb to 2022 to 2024). Context from the whole study: Functional T-cell assays on cells from two HPV16-positive patients defined candidate HPV-specific T-cell clones and common TCR motifs. The candidate HPV-specific TCRs and motifs were subsequently tracked in TCR repertoires obtained from 86 patients with HPV-related cancers. Whether T-cell immunity against the HPV oncoproteins E6 and E7 changes during chemoradiotherapy and whether survival is affected by this immunity were examined in the study. What the study reported, not specific to this receptor: The functional definition of HPV-specific T cells came from only a couple of HPV16-positive patients, and the survival association was reported for HPV16-positive patients. Improved recurrence-free survival in HPV16-positive patients was associated with expansion of HPV-responsive T cells during chemoradiotherapy. Expansion of candidate HPV-specific clones and E7-related TCR motifs was observed in the tumor microenvironment during treatment, whereas no such expansion was observed for non-HPV-specific T cells.

CDR1 and CDR2 were assigned from the germline V gene as MNHNS and SASEGT. For this chain, trimming is 6 bases at the V end and 5 bases at the J end, and the number of junction bases without a gene match is 6. The CDR3 has 15 amino acids, counting the end cysteine and phenylalanine. The sequence is cut down to CDR3 DNA, 45 bases in frame from base 1. Repertoires were sampled repeatedly over the course of chemoradiotherapy so that clonal expansion in the tumor microenvironment could be followed. About this clone itself: What this receptor recognizes is not known. No qualities accompany the bases; no much larger clone lies one base away.

Library preparation was by the immunoSEQ multiplex PCR assay. In TCRdb, the immuneACCESS table is reduced to in-frame sequences with V and J assigned. These tables do not hold every clone; where another copy was compared, an unresolved V gene accounts for under half, and the others remain unexplained. The sample table records 20,000 to 25,000 clones; more than 70% of these occur just once. Of the sample, 2% to 2.5% falls within the top ten clones. The TCR comes from a human donor with HPV-associated anogenital cancer. In this chain, TRBV6-1 is recombined with TRBJ2-2; TRBD2 lines up with 10 middle nucleotides. The source was blood, collected from a patient who underwent chemoradiotherapy. The nucleotides are TGTGCCAGCAGATTAGCGGGAGGAAAAACCGGGGAGCTGTTTTTT. Translated, it gives CASRLAGGKTGELFF.